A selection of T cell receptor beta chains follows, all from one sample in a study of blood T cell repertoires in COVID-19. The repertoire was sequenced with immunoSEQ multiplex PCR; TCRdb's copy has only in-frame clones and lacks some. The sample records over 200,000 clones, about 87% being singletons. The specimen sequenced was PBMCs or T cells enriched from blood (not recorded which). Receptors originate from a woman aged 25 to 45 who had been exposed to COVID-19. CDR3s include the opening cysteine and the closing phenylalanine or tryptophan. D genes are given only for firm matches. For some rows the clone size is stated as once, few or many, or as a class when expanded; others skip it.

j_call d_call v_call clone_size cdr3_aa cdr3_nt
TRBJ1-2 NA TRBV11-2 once CASSLGRRGAIGYTF TGTGCCAGCAGCTTAGGGAGGCGGGGGGCGATTGGCTACACCTTC
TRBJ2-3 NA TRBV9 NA CASSVVGRSTDTQYF TGTGCCAGCAGCGTAGTGGGGCGAAGCACAGATACGCAGTATTTT
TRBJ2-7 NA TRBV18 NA CASSPLGGNGNEQYF TGTGCCAGCTCACCACTTGGCGGGAATGGGAACGAGCAGTACTTC
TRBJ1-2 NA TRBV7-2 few CASSLRGGYTF TGTGCCAGCAGCTTAAGGGGTGGCTACACCTTC
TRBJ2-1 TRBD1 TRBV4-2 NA CASSHNGGQGFNEQFF TGTGCCAGCAGCCACAATGGGGGACAGGGGTTTAATGAGCAGTTCTTC
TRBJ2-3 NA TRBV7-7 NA CASSLRELDTQYF TGTGCCAGCAGCTTACGGGAGTTAGATACGCAGTATTTT
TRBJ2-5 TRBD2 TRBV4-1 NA CASSQQGLAGGETQYF TGCGCCAGCAGCCAACAGGGACTAGCGGGAGGAGAGACCCAGTACTTC
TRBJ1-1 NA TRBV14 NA CASSFRANTEAFF TGTGCCAGCAGCTTCAGGGCTAACACTGAAGCTTTCTTT
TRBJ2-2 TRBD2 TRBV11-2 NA CASSLQGLAGVTGELFF TGTGCCAGCAGCTTGCAGGGACTAGCGGGAGTCACCGGGGAGCTGTTTTTT
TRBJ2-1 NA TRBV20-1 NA CSASGVNHNEQFF TGCAGTGCTAGTGGCGTTAACCACAATGAGCAGTTCTTC
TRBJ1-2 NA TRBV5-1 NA CASSRDTDGYTF TGCGCCAGCAGTCGAGACACGGATGGCTACACCTTC
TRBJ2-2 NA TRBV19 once CASSVRQVNTGELFF TGTGCCAGTAGTGTCCGACAGGTGAACACCGGGGAGCTGTTTTTT
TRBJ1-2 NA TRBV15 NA CATSRDFKGYTF TGTGCCACCAGCAGAGATTTTAAAGGCTACACCTTC
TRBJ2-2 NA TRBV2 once CASSADRMKNTGELFF TGTGCCAGCAGTGCCGACAGAATGAAGAACACCGGGGAGCTGTTTTTT
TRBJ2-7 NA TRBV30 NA CAWGGRSYEQYF TGTGCCTGGGGGGGCAGGTCGTACGAGCAGTACTTC
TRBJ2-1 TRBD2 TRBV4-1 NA CASSQVPGGNEQFF TGCGCCAGCAGCCAAGTTCCGGGGGGGAATGAGCAGTTCTTC
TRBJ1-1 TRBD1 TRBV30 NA CAMGQGAIEAFF TGTGCCATGGGACAGGGGGCTATTGAAGCTTTCTTT
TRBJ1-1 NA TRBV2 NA CASSEGGIGRAFF TGTGCCAGCAGTGAGGGGGGGATTGGAAGGGCTTTCTTT
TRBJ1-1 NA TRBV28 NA CASRRGPAFF TGTGCCAGCAGGCGGGGGCCTGCTTTCTTT
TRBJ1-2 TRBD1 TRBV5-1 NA CASSLDFRDRVYGYTF TGCGCCAGCAGCTTGGATTTCCGGGACAGGGTATATGGCTACACCTTC
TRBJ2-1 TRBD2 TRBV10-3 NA CAISESRLAGLVNEQFF TGTGCCATCAGTGAGTCAAGACTAGCGGGGTTGGTAAATGAGCAGTTCTTC
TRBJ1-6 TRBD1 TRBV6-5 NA CASSQTGEHSPLHF TGTGCCAGCAGTCAGACAGGGGAGCATTCACCCCTCCACTTT
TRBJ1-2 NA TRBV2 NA CASSEEGEGYGYTF TGTGCCAGCAGTGAAGAAGGGGAGGGGTATGGCTACACCTTC
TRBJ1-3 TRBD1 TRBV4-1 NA CASSHHPDRVFGNTIYF TGCGCCAGCAGCCACCACCCCGACAGGGTCTTTGGGAACACCATATATTTT
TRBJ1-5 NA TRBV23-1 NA CASAGNSSNQPQHF TGCGCCAGCGCAGGGAATTCTAGCAATCAGCCCCAGCATTTT
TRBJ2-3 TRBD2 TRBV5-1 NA CASTPTSGRGPDTQYF TGCGCCAGCACCCCGACTAGCGGGAGGGGACCAGATACGCAGTATTTT
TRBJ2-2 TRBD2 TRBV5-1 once CASSLFGGGANTGELFF TGCGCCAGCAGCTTGTTTGGGGGAGGGGCGAACACCGGGGAGCTGTTTTTT
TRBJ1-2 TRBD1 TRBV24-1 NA CATSDSRDRGAYGYTF TGTGCCACCAGTGATTCCCGGGACAGGGGTGCTTATGGCTACACCTTC
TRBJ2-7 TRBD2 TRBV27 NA CASRRPGTSAYEQYF TGTGCCAGCAGGAGGCCCGGGACTAGCGCCTACGAGCAGTACTTC
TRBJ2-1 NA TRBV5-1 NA CASSRRRGNEQFF TGCGCCAGCAGCCGACGACGGGGCAATGAGCAGTTCTTC
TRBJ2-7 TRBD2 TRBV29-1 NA CSVRGTATSGEAYEQYF TGCAGCGTGAGGGGGACAGCTACTAGCGGGGAGGCCTACGAGCAGTACTTC
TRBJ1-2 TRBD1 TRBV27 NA CASSSHLIGGRANYGYTF TGTGCCAGCAGTTCCCACCTCATAGGGGGCCGGGCTAACTATGGCTACACCTTC
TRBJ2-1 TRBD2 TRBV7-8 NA CASSFLLAGKWNEQFF TGTGCCAGCAGCTTTTTACTAGCGGGCAAGTGGAATGAGCAGTTCTTC
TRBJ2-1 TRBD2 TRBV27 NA CASSSGLAGPSNEQFF TGTGCCAGCAGTTCCGGACTAGCGGGACCCAGCAATGAGCAGTTCTTC
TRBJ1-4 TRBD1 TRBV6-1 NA CASNQGQFNEKLFF TGTGCCAGCAATCAGGGACAGTTTAATGAAAAACTGTTTTTT
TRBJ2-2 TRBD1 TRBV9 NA CASSVWARGFPGELFF TGTGCCAGCAGCGTATGGGCCAGGGGGTTCCCCGGGGAGCTGTTTTTT
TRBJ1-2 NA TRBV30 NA CAWSVQGGFYGYTF TGTGCCTGGAGTGTACAGGGAGGGTTCTATGGCTACACCTTC
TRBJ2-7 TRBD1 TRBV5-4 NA CASRRDSFTYEQYF TGTGCCAGCAGACGGGACAGCTTCACCTACGAGCAGTACTTC
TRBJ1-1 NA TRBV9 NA CASSYRPGAEAFF TGTGCCAGCAGCTACAGGCCTGGGGCTGAAGCTTTCTTT
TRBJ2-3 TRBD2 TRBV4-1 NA CASSPRLAGITDTQYF TGCGCCAGCAGCCCTAGACTAGCGGGAATCACAGATACGCAGTATTTT
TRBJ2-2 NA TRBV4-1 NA CASSQRGVRREKAGELFF TGCGCCAGCAGCCAGAGGGGGGTTCGGCGGGAGAAGGCCGGGGAGCTGTTTTTT
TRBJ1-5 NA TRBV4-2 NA CASSQGAGTLVNQPQHF TGTGCCAGCAGCCAAGGGGCAGGGACTTTAGTCAATCAGCCCCAGCATTTT
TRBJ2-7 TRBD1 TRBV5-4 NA CASSYQPGQDYEQYF TGTGCCAGCAGCTACCAACCGGGACAGGATTACGAGCAGTACTTC
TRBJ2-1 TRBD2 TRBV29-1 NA CSVDPGGNEQFF TGCAGCGTTGATCCGGGGGGCAATGAGCAGTTCTTC
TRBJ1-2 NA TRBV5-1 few CASSSRQEPYGYTF TGCGCCAGCAGCTCACGACAGGAACCCTATGGCTACACCTTC
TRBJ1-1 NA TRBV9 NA CASSVGVGGITEAFF TGTGCCAGCAGCGTAGGGGTGGGAGGCATCACTGAAGCTTTCTTT
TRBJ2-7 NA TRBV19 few CASSIGNGRADEQYF TGTGCCAGTAGTATAGGGAACGGGAGAGCGGACGAGCAGTACTTC
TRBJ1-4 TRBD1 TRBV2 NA CASSAGGNEKLFF TGTGCCAGCAGTGCAGGGGGCAACGAAAAACTGTTTTTT
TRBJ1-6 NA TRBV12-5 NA CASGLERQIPYNSPLHF TGTGCTAGTGGTTTGGAGCGACAGATCCCTTATAATTCACCCCTCCACTTT
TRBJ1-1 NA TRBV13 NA CASSLRGGRRDTEAFF TGTGCCAGCAGCTTAAGGGGGGGGCGCAGGGACACTGAAGCTTTCTTT
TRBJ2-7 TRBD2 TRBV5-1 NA CASSLTSGRYEQYF TGCGCCAGCAGCTTGACTAGCGGGAGATACGAGCAGTACTTC
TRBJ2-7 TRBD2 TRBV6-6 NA CASSYSGTSSYEQYF TGTGCCAGCAGTTATAGCGGGACTTCATCCTACGAGCAGTACTTC